This TCR beta chain came from a study of CD8 T cells in ankylosing spondylitis. Study results and caveats: Disease-linked clones were found to be CD8+ and relatively rare in peripheral blood. Earlier studies detected some motif variants in reactive arthritis synovial fluid and blood. A motif of seven or eight highly homologous TCR beta variants was seen as apparently characteristic of ankylosing spondylitis blood.

Per the germline V gene, CDR1 is SNHLY and CDR2 is FYNNEI. V was clipped by 1 base and J by 0 bases, with 8 bases between them. The CDR3 is made up of 15 amino acids. Comments on this clonotype: Its antigen is still unknown.

5'-RACE, quantitative and with molecular barcodes, yielded the TCR beta libraries. Using its own MiXCR run on the 5' RACE reads, TCRdb lists one record per CDR3 protein. The sample yields about 360,000 distinct CDR3 sequences, about 20% seen once. The specimen sequenced was blood, either unsorted or a sorted T cell fraction (not recorded which). This TCR was sampled from a male donor with ankylosing spondylitis or in good health (not recorded which). The chain carries TRBV2 and TRBJ2-3; D remains ambiguous. CDR3 coding DNA: TGTGCCAGCAGTGAAGGGGCGGCTAGCACAGATACGCAGTATTTT. Translation: CASSEGAASTDTQYF.